Listed below are T cell receptor beta chains from one sample, sequenced in a study of cytomegalovirus exposure and HLA in healthy donors. The data were produced by immunoSEQ multiplex PCR, yet TCRdb's version contains in-frame clones alone and is incomplete. Among 150,000 or so clones listed, about 80% were seen once. Sequenced: PBMCs. These receptors all come from a man younger than 40 in good health and CMV-seronegative. Both conserved end residues are trimmed from each CDR3. Fields, in order: J gene, V gene, CDR3 protein.

>TRBJ1-2|TRBV5-4
ASSSGTGGYGYT
>TRBJ2-2|TRBV30
AWMVSMHPQTGELF
>TRBJ1-4|TRBV30
ALYRGDDEKLF
>TRBJ2-1|TRBV5-1
ASSLGTSGFLNNEQF
>TRBJ1-2|TRBV13
ASSLQGQYGYT
>TRBJ2-3|TRBV4-1
ASSRQTATDTQY
>TRBJ2-1|TRBV5-1
ASSLSSGLAVYNEQF
>TRBJ1-6|TRBV5-1
ASSYGTVYNSPLH
>TRBJ1-5|TRBV5-1
ASSVDIQQPQH
>TRBJ1-4|TRBV28
ASSFLTGGDNEKLF
>TRBJ2-5|TRBV5-6
ASRPPWAQETQY
>TRBJ1-1|TRBV9
ASSVAQGNTEAF
>TRBJ2-7|TRBV5-1
ASTRQSTDEQY
>TRBJ1-6|TRBV28
ASSLPREGSPLH
>TRBJ2-7|TRBV30
AWSGGPPYEQY
>TRBJ1-2|TRBV7-2
ASSFRRGNLDYGYT
>TRBJ2-7|TRBV30
AWRGLADEQY
>TRBJ1-1|TRBV7-9
ASSPIGLQAF
>TRBJ1-4|TRBV27
ASSLFGSNEKLF
>TRBJ1-1|TRBV18
ASSPPSNTEAF
>TRBJ2-7|TRBV19
ASSLSGSNNEQY
>TRBJ1-1|TRBV14
ASSLDRGVLAEAF
>TRBJ2-7|TRBV2
ASLGISSYEQY
>TRBJ1-3|TRBV7-9
ASSLKDREKGNTIY
>TRBJ1-1|TRBV15
ATSREEMVAF
>TRBJ2-3|TRBV4-3
ASSQDGNRDWATQY
>TRBJ1-6|TRBV7-6
ASSLSNNSPLH
>TRBJ2-5|TRBV9
ASSVAASGLQETQY
>TRBJ2-3|TRBV30
AWSLKGGYDTQY
>TRBJ2-7|TRBV5-6
ASSWGQPYEQY
>TRBJ2-7|TRBV7-9
ASSARTALGTYEQY
>TRBJ2-3|TRBV5-6
ASSLDRTQGDTQY
>TRBJ2-5|TRBV7-9
ASSLPTGSETQY
>.|TRBV19
ASSRDREPYEQY
>TRBJ2-6|TRBV18
ASSPTQTLSSGANVLT
>TRBJ2-1|TRBV7-9
ASSINSGIHNEQF
>TRBJ2-3|TRBV5-1
ASSLPVQGAADTQY
>TRBJ1-6|TRBV27
ATRPRRTTSPLH